This T cell receptor (beta chain) came from a study of T cell responses to AZD1222 COVID-19 vaccine. Study overall: Pooled together were second doses at about 4 or about 12 weeks.

General observations from the study: Donors were chiefly white British, with a greater number of females, and clonal diversity was perhaps underestimated. Two AZD1222 doses significantly raised spike-specific TCR breadth and depth over controls.

Data came from immunoSEQ multiplex PCR; TCRdb stores just in-frame clones and leaves some out. This table has some 86,000 clones, more than 75% appearing once. The germline CDR1 and CDR2 sequences are PRHDT and FYEKMQ (reference sequence). V was pared by 4 bases and J by 1 base, with 14 bases between. This CDR3 has 16 residues. In the case of this clone: Its antigen is undetermined.

The receptor was isolated from an adult in good health. J is TRBJ2-4 and V is TRBV13; TRBD2 might be the D (5 bases). This specimen was peripheral blood, taken on day 0 of AZD1222 vaccination. CDR3 protein: CASSYPLEVAKNIQYF. CDR3 coding DNA: TGTGCCAGCAGCTACCCACTAGAAGTGGCCAAAAACATTCAGTACTTC.